Listed below are T cell receptor beta chains from one sample, sequenced in a study of T cell responses to AZD1222 COVID-19 vaccine. Repertoires were generated with immunoSEQ multiplex PCR, while TCRdb's copy carries only in-frame clones and drops some. This sample has some 92,000 clones; around nine tenths occur once, and the top ten carry around 5.2%. Here the sequenced sample was peripheral blood, taken on day 0 of MenACWY control vaccination. These receptors all come from an adult in good health. CDR3s include the opening cysteine and the closing phenylalanine or tryptophan. A D gene is named only where the DNA matches it firmly. Clone size is given for some rows only: seen once, a few or many times, or a class if the clone is expanded.

abundance: NA
j_gene: TRBJ2-5
d_gene: NA
v_gene: TRBV5-1
CDR3aa: CASSSPSGGETQYF
CDR3nt: TGCGCCAGCAGCTCCCCGTCGGGCGGGGAGACCCAGTACTTC

abundance: NA
j_gene: TRBJ1-5
d_gene: TRBD1
v_gene: TRBV7-6
CDR3aa: CASSPTGGRNQPQHF
CDR3nt: TGTGCCAGCAGCCCGACAGGGGGTCGCAATCAGCCCCAGCATTTT

abundance: NA
j_gene: TRBJ1-2
d_gene: NA
v_gene: TRBV10-3
CDR3aa: CAISEDGGAYGYTF
CDR3nt: TGTGCCATCAGTGAGGACGGGGGGGCCTATGGCTACACCTTC

abundance: NA
j_gene: TRBJ1-5
d_gene: NA
v_gene: TRBV4-3
CDR3aa: CASSQVSSNQPQHF
CDR3nt: TGCGCCAGCAGCCAAGTGAGTAGCAATCAGCCCCAGCATTTT

abundance: NA
j_gene: TRBJ1-1
d_gene: NA
v_gene: TRBV15
CDR3aa: CATSRVGSNTEAFF
CDR3nt: TGTGCCACCAGCAGAGTGGGGTCTAACACTGAAGCTTTCTTT

abundance: NA
j_gene: TRBJ1-3
d_gene: TRBD1
v_gene: TRBV4-3
CDR3aa: CASSQVRGQGHSGNTIYF
CDR3nt: TGCGCCAGCAGCCAAGTCAGGGGGCAGGGCCACTCTGGAAACACCATATATTTT

abundance: NA
j_gene: TRBJ2-7
d_gene: TRBD1
v_gene: TRBV2
CDR3aa: CASSDWDRAYEQYF
CDR3nt: TGTGCCAGCAGTGATTGGGACAGGGCCTACGAGCAGTACTTC

abundance: NA
j_gene: TRBJ2-4
d_gene: TRBD2
v_gene: TRBV9
CDR3aa: CASSVWRERGYF
CDR3nt: TGTGCCAGCAGCGTATGGCGGGAGAGAGGGTACTTC

abundance: NA
j_gene: TRBJ2-7
d_gene: NA
v_gene: TRBV28
CDR3aa: CASSLQEPYEQYF
CDR3nt: TGTGCCAGCAGTTTACAAGAGCCCTACGAGCAGTACTTC

abundance: NA
j_gene: TRBJ1-2
d_gene: TRBD1
v_gene: TRBV5-8
CDR3aa: CASNGGQGGYGYTF
CDR3nt: TGTGCCAGCAACGGAGGACAGGGAGGGTATGGCTACACCTTC

abundance: few
j_gene: TRBJ1-4
d_gene: NA
v_gene: TRBV28
CDR3aa: CASSLGGRHVGEKLFF
CDR3nt: TGTGCCAGCAGTTTAGGAGGTCGACATGTGGGCGAAAAACTGTTTTTT

abundance: NA
j_gene: TRBJ1-1
d_gene: NA
v_gene: TRBV7-9
CDR3aa: CASSLQENTEAFF
CDR3nt: TGTGCCAGCAGCTTACAGGAGAACACTGAAGCTTTCTTT

abundance: NA
j_gene: TRBJ2-7
d_gene: NA
v_gene: TRBV20-1
CDR3aa: CSASLASYEQYF
CDR3nt: TGCAGTGCTAGTCTCGCGTCCTACGAGCAGTACTTC

abundance: NA
j_gene: TRBJ1-1
d_gene: TRBD1
v_gene: TRBV19
CDR3aa: CASRGQLNTEAFF
CDR3nt: TGTGCCAGTAGGGGACAGTTGAACACTGAAGCTTTCTTT

abundance: NA
j_gene: TRBJ1-4
d_gene: TRBD1
v_gene: TRBV19
CDR3aa: CATRQGPATNEKLFF
CDR3nt: TGTGCCACCAGACAGGGGCCAGCAACTAATGAAAAACTGTTTTTT

abundance: NA
j_gene: TRBJ2-5
d_gene: NA
v_gene: TRBV7-9
CDR3aa: CASSLVAPRETQYF
CDR3nt: TGTGCCAGCAGCTTAGTAGCGCCTAGGGAGACCCAGTACTTC

abundance: NA
j_gene: TRBJ2-2
d_gene: NA
v_gene: TRBV7-8
CDR3aa: CASSLSGSGTGELFF
CDR3nt: TGTGCCAGCAGCTTGTCTGGCTCAGGGACCGGGGAGCTGTTTTTT

abundance: NA
j_gene: TRBJ2-2
d_gene: TRBD1
v_gene: TRBV19
CDR3aa: CASSGQGLNTGELFF
CDR3nt: TGTGCCAGCAGCGGACAGGGTCTTAACACCGGGGAGCTGTTTTTT

abundance: NA
j_gene: TRBJ2-3
d_gene: NA
v_gene: TRBV4-2
CDR3aa: CASSQDRPDTQYF
CDR3nt: TGTGCCAGCAGCCAAGATAGGCCAGATACGCAGTATTTT

abundance: NA
j_gene: TRBJ1-1
d_gene: NA
v_gene: TRBV28
CDR3aa: CASRFEEPFEAFF
CDR3nt: TGTGCCAGCAGGTTCGAGGAGCCATTTGAAGCTTTCTTT

abundance: NA
j_gene: TRBJ1-5
d_gene: NA
v_gene: TRBV4-2
CDR3aa: CASSQDVSQGYQPQHF
CDR3nt: TGTGCCAGCAGCCAAGATGTCTCGCAGGGGTATCAGCCCCAGCATTTT

abundance: NA
j_gene: TRBJ2-7
d_gene: NA
v_gene: TRBV7-2
CDR3aa: CASSSGTASYEQYF
CDR3nt: TGTGCCAGCAGCTCGGGGACGGCCTCCTACGAGCAGTACTTC

abundance: NA
j_gene: TRBJ2-1
d_gene: NA
v_gene: TRBV10-3
CDR3aa: CAISESSEESSYNEQFF
CDR3nt: TGTGCCATCAGTGAGTCGTCGGAGGAGAGCTCCTACAATGAGCAGTTCTTC